Each of the 2 T cell receptor beta chains below was sequenced from the same sample in a study of regulatory T cells in long-lasting Graves disease. iRepertoire HTBI primers and Arm-PCR of CDR3 regions built TCR beta libraries. TCRdb reprocessed the multiplex PCR reads via MiXCR and lists one record per CDR3 protein. The table shows 500,000 or so distinct CDR3 sequences, with roughly 16% occurring only once. The time point was: newly diagnosed GD, antithyroid drugs for less than 3 months. Preparation of the TCR library used RNA extracted from PBMCs. These same records also appear under a second study, on T cells in Graves' hyperthyroidism and ophthalmopathy.

Sequences were derived from peripheral blood mononuclear cells (PBMCs), sampled at new diagnosis, from a patient treated with antithyroid drugs. The receptors here all came from a woman aged 35-65 years with Graves disease.

This clonotype has a count of ten or more. This chain joins TRBV18 and TRBJ1-1, with a possible D match to TRBD1 (6 bases). CDR1 is KGHSH and CDR2 is LQKENI in the germline V gene. V lost 2 bases, J lost 4 bases, and 14 bases lay in between. The CDR3 has 15 residues. CDR3 region: CASSPGGRGITEAFF. In nucleotides, the CDR3 is TGTGCCAGCTCACCAGGGGGGCGCGGCATCACTGAAGCTTTCTTT. Complete variable domain (other parts from reference TRBV18 and TRBJ1-1): NAGVMQNPRHLVRRRGQEARLRCSPMKGHSHVYWYRQLPEEGLKFMVYLQKENIIDESGMPKERFSAEFPKEGPSILRIQQVVRGDSAAYFCASSPGGRGITEAFFGQGTRLTVV.

At least ten counts were recorded for this clonotype. The CDR3 spells CASSRGQGTEAFF. CDR3 nucleotide sequence: TGTGCCAGCAGCAGAGGACAGGGCACTGAAGCTTTCTTT. The V call is TRBV3-1, the J call TRBJ1-1; 8 nucleotides align to TRBD1. V lost 5 bases to trimming and J lost 4 bases; unmatched junction nucleotides: 3. This CDR3 is 13 amino acids long. Germline V gene lookup returns CDR1 LGHDT and CDR2 YNNKEL (reference sequence). Based on the CDR3 plus reference TRBV3-1 and TRBJ1-1, the full variable domain is DTAVSQTPKYLVTQMGNDKSIKCEQNLGHDTMYWYKQDSKKFLKIMFSYNNKELIINETVPNRFSPKSPDKAHLNLHINSLELGDSAVYFCASSRGQGTEAFFGQGTRLTVV.